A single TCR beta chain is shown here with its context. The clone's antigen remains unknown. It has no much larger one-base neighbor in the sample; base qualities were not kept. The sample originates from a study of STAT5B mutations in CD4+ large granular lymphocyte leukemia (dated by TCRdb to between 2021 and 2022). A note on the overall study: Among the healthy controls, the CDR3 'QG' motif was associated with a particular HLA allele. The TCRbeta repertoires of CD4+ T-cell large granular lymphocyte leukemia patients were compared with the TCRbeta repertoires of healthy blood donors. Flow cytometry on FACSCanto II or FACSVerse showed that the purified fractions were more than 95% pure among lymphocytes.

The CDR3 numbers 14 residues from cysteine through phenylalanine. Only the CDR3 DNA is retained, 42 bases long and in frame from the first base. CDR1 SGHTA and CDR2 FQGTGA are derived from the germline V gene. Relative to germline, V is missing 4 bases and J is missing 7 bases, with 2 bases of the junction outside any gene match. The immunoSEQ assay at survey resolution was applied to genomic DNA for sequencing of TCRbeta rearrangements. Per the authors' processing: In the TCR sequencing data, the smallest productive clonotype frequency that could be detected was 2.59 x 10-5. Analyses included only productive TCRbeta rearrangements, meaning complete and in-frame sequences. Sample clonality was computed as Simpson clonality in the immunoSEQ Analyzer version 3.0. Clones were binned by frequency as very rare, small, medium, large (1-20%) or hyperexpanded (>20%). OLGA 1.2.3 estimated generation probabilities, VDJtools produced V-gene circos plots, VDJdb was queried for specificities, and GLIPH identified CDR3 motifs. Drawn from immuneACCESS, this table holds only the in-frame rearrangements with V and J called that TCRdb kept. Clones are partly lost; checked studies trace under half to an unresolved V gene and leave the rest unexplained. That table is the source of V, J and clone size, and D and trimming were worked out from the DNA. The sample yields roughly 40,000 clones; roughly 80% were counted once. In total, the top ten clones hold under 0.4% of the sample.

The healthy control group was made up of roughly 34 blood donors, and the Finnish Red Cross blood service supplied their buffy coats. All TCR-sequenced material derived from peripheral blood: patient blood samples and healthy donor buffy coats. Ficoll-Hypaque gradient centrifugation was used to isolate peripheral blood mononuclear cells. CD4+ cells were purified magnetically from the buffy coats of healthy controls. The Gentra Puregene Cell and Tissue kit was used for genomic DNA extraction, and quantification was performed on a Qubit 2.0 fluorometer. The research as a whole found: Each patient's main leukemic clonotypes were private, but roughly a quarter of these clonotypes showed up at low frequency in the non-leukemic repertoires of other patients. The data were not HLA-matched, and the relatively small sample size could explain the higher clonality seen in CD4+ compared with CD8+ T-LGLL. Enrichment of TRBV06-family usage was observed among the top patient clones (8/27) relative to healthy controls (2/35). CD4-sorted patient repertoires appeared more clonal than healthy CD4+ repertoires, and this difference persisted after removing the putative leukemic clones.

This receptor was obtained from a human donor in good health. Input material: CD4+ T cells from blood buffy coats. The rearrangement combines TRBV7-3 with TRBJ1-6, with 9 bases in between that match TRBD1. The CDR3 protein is CASSSGQGNSPLHF. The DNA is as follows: TGTGCCAGCAGCTCAGGACAGGGGAATTCACCCCTCCACTTT.